A single sample is the source of the 18 T cell receptor beta chains below, sequenced in a study of T cell responses to AZD1222 COVID-19 vaccine. Method: immunoSEQ multiplex PCR; TCRdb's copy keeps in-frame clones and lacks some. The profile shows about 170,000 clones, approximately 92% of them singletons. This specimen consisted of peripheral blood, obtained on day 0 of AZD1222 vaccination. Receptor source: an adult in good health.

J is TRBJ1-2 and V is TRBV2, with TRBD1 matching over 9 bases. The CDR3 extends over 15 amino acids. The V gene's germline CDR1 is SNHLY and CDR2 FYNNEI. Unmatched junction bases numbered 9, after V lost 6 bases and J lost 4 bases. Here the CDR3 reads CASRNPGTGTYGYTF. The CDR3 coding sequence is TGTGCCAGCAGAAATCCCGGGACAGGGACCTATGGCTACACCTTC.

The chain carries TRBV5-1 and TRBJ2-7, with D perhaps TRBD1 (6 bases). Germline CDR1 SGHRS, CDR2 YFSETQ. This CDR3 is 15 amino acids long. V was trimmed by 0 bases and J by 2 bases, leaving 12 bases between them. The CDR3 loop is CASSLATTGTYEQYF. The CDR3 nucleotides are TGCGCCAGCAGCTTGGCCACAACAGGGACCTACGAGCAGTACTTC.

The CDR3 loop is CASSYDMGGIEAFF. The CDR3 DNA sequence: TGTGCCAGCAGCTACGACATGGGAGGGATTGAAGCTTTCTTT. The V call is TRBV5-5, the J call TRBJ1-1, with D uncertain. V lost 3 bases and J 7 bases, leaving 16 bases between the germline ends. Per the germline V gene, CDR1 is SGHKS and CDR2 is YYEKEE (reference sequence). The CDR3 loop spans 14 amino acids.

This clone has just one count. The chain couples TRBV19 to TRBJ1-6, with a weak D call TRBD1 (5 bases). The CDR3 contains 15 residues. V was trimmed by 9 bases and J by 2 bases, leaving 14 bases between them. Germline values: CDR1 LNHDA, CDR2 SQIVND (reference sequence). In DNA, the CDR3 is TGTGCCAGCAGGCCAGGGTTAACCTATAATTCACCCCTCCACTTT. It is translated as CASRPGLTYNSPLHF.

The chain uses TRBV27 and TRBJ1-6; a possible D gene is TRBD1 (5 bases). Germline V gene lookup returns CDR1 MNHEY and CDR2 SMNVEV (reference sequence). V lost 0 bases to trimming and J lost 10 bases, with 16 bases between them. The CDR3 runs to 16 residues. The CDR3 is CASSLSDGYGASPLHF. The CDR3 region has the DNA TGTGCCAGCAGTTTATCTGACGGATATGGGGCATCACCCCTCCACTTT.

The CDR3 reads CASLPGSLGNTIYF. The CDR3 DNA follows: TGTGCCAGTCTCCCGGGGAGTCTGGGAAACACCATATATTTT. V usage is TRBV2 and J usage is TRBJ1-3; D ambiguous. The CDR3 covers 14 residues. Looked up from germline, CDR1 is SNHLY and CDR2 is FYNNEI. V lost 9 bases to trimming and J lost 4 bases, with 16 bases between them.

The gene calls are TRBV15 and TRBJ2-1; D not certain. CDR1 and CDR2 from the germline V gene are LNHNV and YYDKDF (reference sequence). V was clipped by 0 bases and J by 0 bases, with 24 bases between them. This CDR3 region has 21 residues. CDR3 sequence reads: CATSRDKAFGGPTSSYNEQFF. The DNA for the CDR3 is TGTGCCACCAGCAGAGATAAGGCTTTTGGCGGACCTACCAGCTCCTACAATGAGCAGTTCTTC.

The V gene is TRBV5-1, the J gene TRBJ2-1; 11 bases align to TRBD2. Trimming cost V 4 bases and J 4 bases; bases outside gene matches: 7. The germline V gene encodes CDR1 SGHRS and CDR2 YFSETQ. The CDR3 totals 16 residues. CDR3 loop: CASSPIAGGGYNEQFF. The CDR3 DNA is TGCGCCAGCAGCCCAATAGCGGGAGGGGGGTACAATGAGCAGTTCTTC.

The V gene is TRBV7-9, the J gene TRBJ2-7, with D perhaps TRBD1 or TRBD2 (5 bases each). This CDR3 comprises 15 residues. Looked up from germline, CDR1 is SEHNR and CDR2 is FQNEAQ (reference sequence). Trimming removed 5 bases at V and 2 bases at J, with 16 bases between. The CDR3 DNA sequence: TGTGCCAGCAGCGCCGACCGGGACGGGCCCTACGAGCAGTACTTC. This gives the protein CASSADRDGPYEQYF.

The chain is built from TRBV5-5 and TRBJ2-7; 12 bases line up with TRBD2. Germline CDR1 and CDR2: SGHKS and YYEKEE (reference sequence). There are 16 residues in the CDR3. The junction had 9 bases not matched to a gene; V was cut back by 6 bases and J by 2 bases. The DNA for the CDR3 is TGTGCCAGCACCCAGGGGTCTAGCGGGAGGGCCTACGAGCAGTACTTC. Translating gives CASTQGSSGRAYEQYF. Variable domain in full (rest from reference TRBV5-5 and TRBJ2-7): DAGVTQSPTHLIKTRGQQVTLRCSPISGHKSVSWYQQVLGQGPQFIFQYYEKEERGRGNFPDRFSARQFPNYSSELNVNALLLGDSALYLCASTQGSSGRAYEQYFGPGTRLTVT.

The CDR3 sequence: CASSQGVGSYNEQFF. CDR3 nucleotide sequence: TGTGCCAGCAGCCAAGGAGTGGGCTCCTACAATGAGCAGTTCTTC. The chain joins TRBV14 to TRBJ2-1, with D unclear. CDR1 and CDR2 from the germline V gene are SGHDN and FVKESK. This CDR3 spans 15 amino acids. Between the trimmed V and J ends, which lost 1 base and 0 bases, there was a span of 7 bases.

V and J are TRBV20-1 and TRBJ2-1; 16 bases are a match to TRBD2. The junction had 10 bases not matched to a gene; V was cut back by 3 bases and J by 8 bases. The CDR3 has 17 amino acids. Germline loops: CDR1 DFQATT, CDR2 SNEGSKA (reference sequence). CDR3 bases: TGCAGTGCTAGTCCGGGACTAGCGGGAGGGCTTAGGGATGAGCAGTTCTTC. Amino acid sequence: CSASPGLAGGLRDEQFF.

This rearrangement joins TRBV19 to TRBJ2-3; 12 bases fit TRBD2. The V segment lost 3 bases and the J segment 2 bases; nucleotides outside the gene matches: 3. This CDR3 spans 16 amino acids. Germline lookup yields CDR1 LNHDA and CDR2 SQIVND (reference sequence). CDR3 residues: CASSIGLAGTTDTQYF. Written as DNA, the CDR3 is TGTGCCAGTAGTATCGGACTAGCGGGGACCACAGATACGCAGTATTTT.

The CDR3 region is CASSYTHNTEAFF. CDR3 DNA sequence: TGTGCCAGCAGTTACACCCACAACACTGAAGCTTTCTTT. This chain links TRBV6-2 or TRBV6-3 with TRBJ1-1; D gene ambiguous. V was pared by 2 bases and J by 2 bases, with 6 bases between. The CDR3 extends over 13 amino acids. Per germline, CDR1 MNHEY and CDR2 SVGEGT.

This clone is a singleton in its sample. This chain connects TRBV5-1 to TRBJ1-1; 10 nucleotides agree with TRBD1. The germline V gene encodes CDR1 SGHRS and CDR2 YFSETQ. The CDR3 totals 15 residues. Trimming cost V 3 bases and J 3 bases; bases outside gene matches: 5. The CDR3 region is CASSSWTGGDTEAFF. DNA for the CDR3: TGCGCCAGCAGCTCCTGGACAGGGGGGGACACTGAAGCTTTCTTT.

This clone was picked up many times. The rearrangement uses TRBV2 and TRBJ1-5; 9 bases agree with TRBD1. CDR3 length: 15 residues. Trimming cost V 4 bases and J 4 bases; bases outside gene matches: 5. Germline assignment: CDR1 SNHLY and CDR2 FYNNEI. The CDR3 coding sequence is TGTGCCAGCAGTGTCCGGACAGGGGAGAATCAGCCCCAGCATTTT. Translated: CASSVRTGENQPQHF.

The gene calls are TRBV6-4 and TRBJ1-5; D unresolved. CDR1 MRHNA and CDR2 SNTAGT come from the germline V gene. Trimming took 2 bases from V and 6 from J, leaving 8 bases between them. This CDR3 has 13 amino acids. CDR3 nucleotide sequence: TGTGCCAGCAGTGACCAGATGGGTCAGCCCCAGCATTTT. Its protein product is CASSDQMGQPQHF.

To note about this clone: This CDR3 is also generated by other DNA sequences in the sample. The rearrangement links TRBV7-3 to TRBJ2-3; no clear D gene. The V gene lost 1 base and the J gene lost 2 bases, with 4 bases spanning the gap. Germline CDR1 is SGHTA and CDR2 is FQGTGA. CDR3 length equals 13 residues. CDR3 DNA: TGTGCCAGCAGCTTAATAGCCACAGATACGCAGTATTTT. It yields the protein CASSLIATDTQYF.